This is a list of T cell receptor beta chains from one sample in a study of glioma-infiltrating T cells. TCRdb itself ran the multiplex PCR reads through MiXCR, one entry per CDR3 protein. The data contain 100,000 to 150,000 distinct CDR3 sequences, approximately 25% of them singletons. Sequencing input: glioma tissue, nonneoplastic brain tissue, or PBMCs (not recorded which). The source is a human donor with low-grade glioma or glioblastoma, undergoing nonglioma brain surgery, or in good health (not recorded which). CDR3s include the opening cysteine and the closing phenylalanine or tryptophan. D genes are given only for firm matches. Clone size is stated in some rows and not others, as once, few, many or a class when expanded.

abundance: .
j_gene: TRBJ1-1
d_gene: .
v_gene: TRBV12-5
CDR3nt: TGTGCTAGTGGTTTGGTACCCCAGGGTCCGAACGCTGAAGCTTTCTTT
CDR3aa: CASGLVPQGPNAEAFF

abundance: many
j_gene: TRBJ1-1
d_gene: .
v_gene: TRBV7-9
CDR3nt: TGTGCCAGCAGCGCCAGCCCAGACCATGAAGCTTTCTTT
CDR3aa: CASSASPDHEAFF

abundance: many
j_gene: TRBJ2-5
d_gene: TRBD1
v_gene: TRBV7-2
CDR3nt: TGTGCCAGCAGCGCCTTGACAGGGTACCAAGAGACCCAGTACTTC
CDR3aa: CASSALTGYQETQYF

abundance: many
j_gene: TRBJ2-7
d_gene: .
v_gene: TRBV4-3
CDR3nt: TGCGCCAGCAGCCAAGCCGGGACTCATTACGAGCAGTACTTC
CDR3aa: CASSQAGTHYEQYF

abundance: many
j_gene: TRBJ2-5
d_gene: .
v_gene: TRBV29-1
CDR3nt: TGCAGCGTCCCCTTTCAGGGGATGGGAGAGACCCAGTACTTC
CDR3aa: CSVPFQGMGETQYF

abundance: .
j_gene: TRBJ2-3
d_gene: .
v_gene: TRBV7-2
CDR3nt: TGTGCCAGCAGCTCCTCAGGTACGCAGTATTTT
CDR3aa: CASSSSGTQYF

abundance: many
j_gene: TRBJ2-7
d_gene: TRBD1
v_gene: TRBV6-6
CDR3nt: TGTGCCAGCAGTTACACGGGACAGACCTACGAGCAGTACTTC
CDR3aa: CASSYTGQTYEQYF

abundance: many
j_gene: TRBJ1-2
d_gene: TRBD1
v_gene: TRBV27
CDR3nt: TGTGCCAGCAGTTCGGGACAGGTTTTGCCGGGGGGCTACACCTTC
CDR3aa: CASSSGQVLPGGYTF

abundance: many
j_gene: TRBJ2-1
d_gene: .
v_gene: TRBV24-1
CDR3nt: TGTGCCACCAGTGTCGGCAATGAGCAGTTCTTC
CDR3aa: CATSVGNEQFF

abundance: many
j_gene: TRBJ2-7
d_gene: TRBD2
v_gene: TRBV7-2
CDR3nt: TGTGCCAGCAGCTGGACTAGCGACATACCCACCTACGAGCAGTACTTC
CDR3aa: CASSWTSDIPTYEQYF

abundance: many
j_gene: TRBJ1-5
d_gene: TRBD1
v_gene: TRBV28
CDR3nt: TGTGCCAGCAGTTTATCGACAGGGATGGATCAGCCCCAGCATTTT
CDR3aa: CASSLSTGMDQPQHF

abundance: many
j_gene: TRBJ1-5
d_gene: TRBD1
v_gene: TRBV20-1
CDR3nt: TGCAGTGCTACACCCCGGACAGGGGCGAATCAGCCCCAGCATTTT
CDR3aa: CSATPRTGANQPQHF

abundance: few
j_gene: TRBJ1-4
d_gene: .
v_gene: TRBV19
CDR3nt: TGTGCCAGTAGCCCAGTAGGGCAGCGAAATGAAAAACTGTTTTTT
CDR3aa: CASSPVGQRNEKLFF

abundance: many
j_gene: TRBJ2-5
d_gene: .
v_gene: TRBV20-1
CDR3nt: TGCAGTGCTAGGGGTACCCAGGCATCGAGAGAGACCCAGTACTTC
CDR3aa: CSARGTQASRETQYF

abundance: many
j_gene: TRBJ2-3
d_gene: TRBD2
v_gene: TRBV7-7
CDR3nt: TGTGCTAGCAGCGGGGGACACTCCACAGATACGCAGTATTTT
CDR3aa: CASSGGHSTDTQYF

abundance: many
j_gene: TRBJ2-3
d_gene: .
v_gene: TRBV4-1
CDR3nt: TGCGCCAGCGGCCCGGGGACTTACACAGATACGCAGTATTTT
CDR3aa: CASGPGTYTDTQYF

abundance: many
j_gene: TRBJ1-1
d_gene: TRBD1
v_gene: TRBV27
CDR3nt: TGTGCCAGCAGTCCCAGGGGGACTGAAGCTTTCTTT
CDR3aa: CASSPRGTEAFF

abundance: many
j_gene: TRBJ1-2
d_gene: .
v_gene: TRBV20-1
CDR3nt: TGCAGTGCACAGACAGATAACTATGGCTACACCTTC
CDR3aa: CSAQTDNYGYTF

abundance: many
j_gene: TRBJ2-5
d_gene: TRBD2
v_gene: TRBV28
CDR3nt: TGTGCCAGCAGTTCCCTAAGCGGGAGTCTCAAGACCCAGTACTTC
CDR3aa: CASSSLSGSLKTQYF

abundance: many
j_gene: TRBJ2-3
d_gene: TRBD2
v_gene: TRBV24-1
CDR3nt: TGTGCCACTCCGACTAGCAGCCATAAGGGGGATACGCAGTATTTT
CDR3aa: CATPTSSHKGDTQYF

abundance: many
j_gene: TRBJ2-5
d_gene: TRBD2
v_gene: TRBV6-1
CDR3nt: TGTGCCAGCATTACACCGGGGACTAAAGAGACCCAGTACTTC
CDR3aa: CASITPGTKETQYF

abundance: many
j_gene: TRBJ2-1
d_gene: TRBD2
v_gene: TRBV20-1
CDR3nt: TGCAGTGCCCCTGGACTAGTTTCTAATGAGCAGTTCTTC
CDR3aa: CSAPGLVSNEQFF

abundance: many
j_gene: TRBJ1-5
d_gene: TRBD1
v_gene: TRBV19
CDR3nt: TGTGCCAGCCGGGACAGCTATCAGCCCCAGCATTTT
CDR3aa: CASRDSYQPQHF

abundance: many
j_gene: TRBJ2-3
d_gene: .
v_gene: TRBV20-1
CDR3nt: TGCAGTGGGGCTGGGGGAACAGATACGCAGTATTTT
CDR3aa: CSGAGGTDTQYF

abundance: .
j_gene: TRBJ2-5
d_gene: TRBD2
v_gene: TRBV7-2
CDR3nt: TGTGCCAGCAGCTTCCGGGACTACATGAAAACTAGCGGCCAAGAGACCCAGTACTTC
CDR3aa: CASSFRDYMKTSGQETQYF

abundance: many
j_gene: TRBJ2-7
d_gene: .
v_gene: TRBV7-2
CDR3nt: TGTGCCAGCAGCTTTTACGGTCCCTACGAGCAGTACTTC
CDR3aa: CASSFYGPYEQYF

abundance: medium-sized
j_gene: TRBJ2-3
d_gene: TRBD2
v_gene: TRBV6-1
CDR3nt: TGTGCCAGCAAGACTATTAGCGGGAGGACCACAGATACGCAGTATTTT
CDR3aa: CASKTISGRTTDTQYF

abundance: many
j_gene: TRBJ2-1
d_gene: TRBD2
v_gene: TRBV4-3
CDR3nt: TGCGCCAGCAGCCAAGATACCGGGGGGGCTGGGTTGGGTGAGCAGTTCTTC
CDR3aa: CASSQDTGGAGLGEQFF

abundance: .
j_gene: TRBJ2-3
d_gene: .
v_gene: TRBV12-3/TRBV12-4
CDR3nt: TGTGCCAGCAGTTTTAACGATACGCAGTATTTT
CDR3aa: CASSFNDTQYF